The next 9 T cell receptor beta chains were all read from a single sample in a study of T cell changes during pregnancy in multiple sclerosis. The assay was immunoSEQ multiplex PCR, and TCRdb's table has in-frame clones only and misses some. The sample includes about 93,000 clones, around 92% of them seen just once. The sequencing used peripheral blood, collected after pregnancy. These receptors all stem from a female donor with multiple sclerosis, enrolled in a pregnancy study.

The chain links TRBV6-1 to TRBJ2-1, with D maybe TRBD2 (6 bases). This CDR3 has 14 amino acids. CDR1 is MNHNS and CDR2 is SASEGT in the germline V gene. Trimming shortened V by 6 bases and J by 6 bases, and 15 bases separated the two germline ends. The CDR3 protein is CASSPAGDSNEQFF. In DNA form, the CDR3 reads TGTGCCAGCAGCCCAGCCGGGGACTCCAATGAGCAGTTCTTC.

J is TRBJ2-3 and V is TRBV27; 10 positions match TRBD2. J gave up 4 bases and V 8 bases, and 15 bases lay outside the gene matches. There are 17 residues in the CDR3. Germline V gives CDR1 MNHEY, CDR2 SMNVEV (reference sequence). CDR3 nucleotides: TGTGCCAGCGGATATAAGGGTCCAAGCGGGAGGGCAGATACGCAGTATTTT. It is translated as CASGYKGPSGRADTQYF.

The V call is TRBV6-5, the J call TRBJ2-3, with 16 bases identical to TRBD2. CDR1 and CDR2 (germline): MNHEY, SVGAGI. The CDR3 length is 16 residues. Losses at the gene ends were 0 bases for V and 6 bases for J; bases not matched to a gene: 0. CDR3 residues: CASSYSGLAGGDTQYF. The CDR3 region has the DNA TGTGCCAGCAGTTACTCGGGACTAGCGGGAGGGGATACGCAGTATTTT.

V usage is TRBV30 and J usage is TRBJ2-4, with a weak D call TRBD1 (5 bases). The CDR3 length is 17 residues. V lost 0 bases and J lost 3, with 18 bases in between. In germline, CDR1 is GTSNPN, CDR2 SVGIG (reference sequence). The DNA of the CDR3 is TGTGCCTGGAGTGTAGGGGTCGGGCTAGTTGTCAAAAACATTCAGTACTTC. Translation: CAWSVGVGLVVKNIQYF.

The chain carries TRBV6-1 and TRBJ1-4; no clear D gene. This CDR3 is 14 amino acids long. Trimming stripped 6 bases from V and 8 bases from J, with 16 bases between. CDR1 is MNHNS and CDR2 is SASEGT in the germline V gene. CDR3 sequence: CASRHIGLGEKLFF. The CDR3 DNA reads as TGTGCCAGCAGACACATTGGATTGGGCGAAAAACTGTTTTTT.

This clone is a singleton in its sample. The chain has TRBV4-2 and TRBJ1-1; weak D call: TRBD1 (5 bases). This CDR3 is built from 15 residues. V lost 1 base and J 5 bases, leaving 14 bases between the germline ends. Germline V gene lookup returns CDR1 LGHNA and CDR2 YNFKEQ. The chain's CDR3 is CASSQVGGRWTEAFF. CDR3 bases: TGTGCCAGCAGCCAAGTGGGGGGTCGGTGGACTGAAGCTTTCTTT.

V usage is TRBV30 and J usage is TRBJ1-5; no firm D call. Germline V gene sequence: CDR1 GTSNPN, CDR2 SVGIG (reference sequence). V gave up 0 bases and J gave up 4 bases, with 10 bases separating them. This CDR3 has 14 amino acids. This CDR3 reads CAWSVQHGNQPQHF. CDR3 DNA sequence: TGTGCCTGGAGTGTACAACACGGGAATCAGCCCCAGCATTTT.

This chain links TRBV11-2 with TRBJ1-1, with TRBD1 matching 7 bases. The CDR3 spans 14 residues. Unmatched junction bases numbered 7, after V lost 5 bases and J lost 4 bases. Germline CDR1 and CDR2: SGHAT and FQNNGV. DNA for the CDR3: TGTGCCAGCAGCCACCCGACAGGGTTCACTGAAGCTTTCTTT. It encodes CASSHPTGFTEAFF.

This rearrangement joins TRBV19 to TRBJ2-3, with a possible D match to TRBD2 (6 bases). V dropped 7 bases and J dropped 0 bases, with 11 bases sitting between them. Germline assignment: CDR1 LNHDA and CDR2 SQIVND (reference sequence). There are 14 residues in the CDR3. CDR3 protein: CASTGLTSTDTQYF. In DNA form, the CDR3 reads TGTGCCAGTACGGGACTCACTAGCACAGATACGCAGTATTTT. Full variable domain (missing parts from reference TRBV19 and TRBJ2-3): DGGITQSPKYLFRKEGQNVTLSCEQNLNHDAMYWYRQDPGQGLRLIYYSQIVNDFQKGDIAEGYSVSREKKESFPLTVTSAQKNPTAFYLCASTGLTSTDTQYFGPGTRLTVL.